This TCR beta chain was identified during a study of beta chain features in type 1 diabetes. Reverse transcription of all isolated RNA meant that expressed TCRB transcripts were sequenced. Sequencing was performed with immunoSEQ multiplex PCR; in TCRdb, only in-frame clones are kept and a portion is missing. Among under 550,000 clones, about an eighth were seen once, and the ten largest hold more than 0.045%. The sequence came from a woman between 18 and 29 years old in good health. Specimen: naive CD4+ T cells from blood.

CDR3 in amino acids: CASSQDRVNSPLHF. CDR3 nucleotides: TGCGCCAGCAGCCAAGATCGGGTTAATTCACCCCTCCACTTT. The chain links TRBV4-3 to TRBJ1-6; D unclear. The germline CDR1 and CDR2 sequences are LGHNA and YSLEER. The V and J ends lost 0 bases and 6 bases respectively, with 6 bases between them. The CDR3 is 14 residues long.